This T cell receptor (beta chain) derives from a study of shared clonotypes between healthy human individuals. Study-wide results and limits: Naive subsets typically showed greater estimated richness than memory subsets. Generation probability values for non-shared clonotypes were lower than those for clonotypes shared by all four donors.

The junction had 5 bases not matched to a gene; V was cut back by 0 bases and J by 4 bases. Per germline, CDR1 SGHRS and CDR2 YFSETQ. The CDR3 has 16 amino acids. A remark on this clone: Its specificity is not known.

Per the original methods: Junction-only sequences produced by ImmunoSEQ had no quality scores, so filtering differed. Repertoires were generated with immunoSEQ multiplex PCR, while TCRdb's copy carries only in-frame clones and drops some. V and J calls and clone size are given by that table; D and trimming were obtained from the DNA. The sample lists around 2.5 million clones, 93% occurring once. The chain uses TRBV5-1 and TRBJ2-1, with 9 bases lining up with TRBD2. The sequence was obtained from a young man in good health. Some clones in this sample may be carry-over from other donors' samples. The sequenced sample was naive CD4+ T cells from PBMCs. Documented subset: CD45RA+ positively selected. The CDR3, as DNA: TGCGCCAGCAGCTTGGAGGCTAGCGGGGATTACAATGAGCAGTTCTTC. This sequence encodes CASSLEASGDYNEQFF.